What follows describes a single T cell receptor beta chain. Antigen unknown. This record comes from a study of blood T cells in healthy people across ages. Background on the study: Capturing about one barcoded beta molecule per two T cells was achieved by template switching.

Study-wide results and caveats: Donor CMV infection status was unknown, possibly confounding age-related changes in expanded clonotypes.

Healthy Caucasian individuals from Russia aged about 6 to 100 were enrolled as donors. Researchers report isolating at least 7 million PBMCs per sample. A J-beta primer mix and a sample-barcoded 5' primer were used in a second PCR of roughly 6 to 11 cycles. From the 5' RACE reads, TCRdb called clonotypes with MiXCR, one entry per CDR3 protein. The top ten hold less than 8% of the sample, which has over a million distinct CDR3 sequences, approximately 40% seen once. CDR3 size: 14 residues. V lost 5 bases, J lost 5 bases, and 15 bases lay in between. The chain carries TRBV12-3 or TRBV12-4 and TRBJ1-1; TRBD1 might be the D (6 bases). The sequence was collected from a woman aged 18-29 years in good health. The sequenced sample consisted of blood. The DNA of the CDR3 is TGTGCCAGCAGTCCTCAGGGGTGGGGGACTGAAGCTTTCTTT. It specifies CASSPQGWGTEAFF.